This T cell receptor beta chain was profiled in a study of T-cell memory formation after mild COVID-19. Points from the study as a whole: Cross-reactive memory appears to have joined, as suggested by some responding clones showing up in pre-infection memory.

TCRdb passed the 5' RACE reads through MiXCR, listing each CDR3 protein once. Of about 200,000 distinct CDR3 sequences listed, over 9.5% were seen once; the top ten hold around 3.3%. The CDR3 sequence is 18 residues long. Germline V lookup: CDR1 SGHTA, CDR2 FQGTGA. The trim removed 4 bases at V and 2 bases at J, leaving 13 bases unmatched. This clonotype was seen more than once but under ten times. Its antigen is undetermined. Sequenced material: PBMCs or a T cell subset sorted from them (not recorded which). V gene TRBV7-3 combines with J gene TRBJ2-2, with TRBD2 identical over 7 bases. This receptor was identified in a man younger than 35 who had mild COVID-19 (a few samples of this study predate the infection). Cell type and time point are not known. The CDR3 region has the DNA TGTGCCAGCAGCTATTTAATAAGCGGGAAAAAAAACACCGGGGAGCTGTTTTTT. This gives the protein CASSYLISGKKNTGELFF.